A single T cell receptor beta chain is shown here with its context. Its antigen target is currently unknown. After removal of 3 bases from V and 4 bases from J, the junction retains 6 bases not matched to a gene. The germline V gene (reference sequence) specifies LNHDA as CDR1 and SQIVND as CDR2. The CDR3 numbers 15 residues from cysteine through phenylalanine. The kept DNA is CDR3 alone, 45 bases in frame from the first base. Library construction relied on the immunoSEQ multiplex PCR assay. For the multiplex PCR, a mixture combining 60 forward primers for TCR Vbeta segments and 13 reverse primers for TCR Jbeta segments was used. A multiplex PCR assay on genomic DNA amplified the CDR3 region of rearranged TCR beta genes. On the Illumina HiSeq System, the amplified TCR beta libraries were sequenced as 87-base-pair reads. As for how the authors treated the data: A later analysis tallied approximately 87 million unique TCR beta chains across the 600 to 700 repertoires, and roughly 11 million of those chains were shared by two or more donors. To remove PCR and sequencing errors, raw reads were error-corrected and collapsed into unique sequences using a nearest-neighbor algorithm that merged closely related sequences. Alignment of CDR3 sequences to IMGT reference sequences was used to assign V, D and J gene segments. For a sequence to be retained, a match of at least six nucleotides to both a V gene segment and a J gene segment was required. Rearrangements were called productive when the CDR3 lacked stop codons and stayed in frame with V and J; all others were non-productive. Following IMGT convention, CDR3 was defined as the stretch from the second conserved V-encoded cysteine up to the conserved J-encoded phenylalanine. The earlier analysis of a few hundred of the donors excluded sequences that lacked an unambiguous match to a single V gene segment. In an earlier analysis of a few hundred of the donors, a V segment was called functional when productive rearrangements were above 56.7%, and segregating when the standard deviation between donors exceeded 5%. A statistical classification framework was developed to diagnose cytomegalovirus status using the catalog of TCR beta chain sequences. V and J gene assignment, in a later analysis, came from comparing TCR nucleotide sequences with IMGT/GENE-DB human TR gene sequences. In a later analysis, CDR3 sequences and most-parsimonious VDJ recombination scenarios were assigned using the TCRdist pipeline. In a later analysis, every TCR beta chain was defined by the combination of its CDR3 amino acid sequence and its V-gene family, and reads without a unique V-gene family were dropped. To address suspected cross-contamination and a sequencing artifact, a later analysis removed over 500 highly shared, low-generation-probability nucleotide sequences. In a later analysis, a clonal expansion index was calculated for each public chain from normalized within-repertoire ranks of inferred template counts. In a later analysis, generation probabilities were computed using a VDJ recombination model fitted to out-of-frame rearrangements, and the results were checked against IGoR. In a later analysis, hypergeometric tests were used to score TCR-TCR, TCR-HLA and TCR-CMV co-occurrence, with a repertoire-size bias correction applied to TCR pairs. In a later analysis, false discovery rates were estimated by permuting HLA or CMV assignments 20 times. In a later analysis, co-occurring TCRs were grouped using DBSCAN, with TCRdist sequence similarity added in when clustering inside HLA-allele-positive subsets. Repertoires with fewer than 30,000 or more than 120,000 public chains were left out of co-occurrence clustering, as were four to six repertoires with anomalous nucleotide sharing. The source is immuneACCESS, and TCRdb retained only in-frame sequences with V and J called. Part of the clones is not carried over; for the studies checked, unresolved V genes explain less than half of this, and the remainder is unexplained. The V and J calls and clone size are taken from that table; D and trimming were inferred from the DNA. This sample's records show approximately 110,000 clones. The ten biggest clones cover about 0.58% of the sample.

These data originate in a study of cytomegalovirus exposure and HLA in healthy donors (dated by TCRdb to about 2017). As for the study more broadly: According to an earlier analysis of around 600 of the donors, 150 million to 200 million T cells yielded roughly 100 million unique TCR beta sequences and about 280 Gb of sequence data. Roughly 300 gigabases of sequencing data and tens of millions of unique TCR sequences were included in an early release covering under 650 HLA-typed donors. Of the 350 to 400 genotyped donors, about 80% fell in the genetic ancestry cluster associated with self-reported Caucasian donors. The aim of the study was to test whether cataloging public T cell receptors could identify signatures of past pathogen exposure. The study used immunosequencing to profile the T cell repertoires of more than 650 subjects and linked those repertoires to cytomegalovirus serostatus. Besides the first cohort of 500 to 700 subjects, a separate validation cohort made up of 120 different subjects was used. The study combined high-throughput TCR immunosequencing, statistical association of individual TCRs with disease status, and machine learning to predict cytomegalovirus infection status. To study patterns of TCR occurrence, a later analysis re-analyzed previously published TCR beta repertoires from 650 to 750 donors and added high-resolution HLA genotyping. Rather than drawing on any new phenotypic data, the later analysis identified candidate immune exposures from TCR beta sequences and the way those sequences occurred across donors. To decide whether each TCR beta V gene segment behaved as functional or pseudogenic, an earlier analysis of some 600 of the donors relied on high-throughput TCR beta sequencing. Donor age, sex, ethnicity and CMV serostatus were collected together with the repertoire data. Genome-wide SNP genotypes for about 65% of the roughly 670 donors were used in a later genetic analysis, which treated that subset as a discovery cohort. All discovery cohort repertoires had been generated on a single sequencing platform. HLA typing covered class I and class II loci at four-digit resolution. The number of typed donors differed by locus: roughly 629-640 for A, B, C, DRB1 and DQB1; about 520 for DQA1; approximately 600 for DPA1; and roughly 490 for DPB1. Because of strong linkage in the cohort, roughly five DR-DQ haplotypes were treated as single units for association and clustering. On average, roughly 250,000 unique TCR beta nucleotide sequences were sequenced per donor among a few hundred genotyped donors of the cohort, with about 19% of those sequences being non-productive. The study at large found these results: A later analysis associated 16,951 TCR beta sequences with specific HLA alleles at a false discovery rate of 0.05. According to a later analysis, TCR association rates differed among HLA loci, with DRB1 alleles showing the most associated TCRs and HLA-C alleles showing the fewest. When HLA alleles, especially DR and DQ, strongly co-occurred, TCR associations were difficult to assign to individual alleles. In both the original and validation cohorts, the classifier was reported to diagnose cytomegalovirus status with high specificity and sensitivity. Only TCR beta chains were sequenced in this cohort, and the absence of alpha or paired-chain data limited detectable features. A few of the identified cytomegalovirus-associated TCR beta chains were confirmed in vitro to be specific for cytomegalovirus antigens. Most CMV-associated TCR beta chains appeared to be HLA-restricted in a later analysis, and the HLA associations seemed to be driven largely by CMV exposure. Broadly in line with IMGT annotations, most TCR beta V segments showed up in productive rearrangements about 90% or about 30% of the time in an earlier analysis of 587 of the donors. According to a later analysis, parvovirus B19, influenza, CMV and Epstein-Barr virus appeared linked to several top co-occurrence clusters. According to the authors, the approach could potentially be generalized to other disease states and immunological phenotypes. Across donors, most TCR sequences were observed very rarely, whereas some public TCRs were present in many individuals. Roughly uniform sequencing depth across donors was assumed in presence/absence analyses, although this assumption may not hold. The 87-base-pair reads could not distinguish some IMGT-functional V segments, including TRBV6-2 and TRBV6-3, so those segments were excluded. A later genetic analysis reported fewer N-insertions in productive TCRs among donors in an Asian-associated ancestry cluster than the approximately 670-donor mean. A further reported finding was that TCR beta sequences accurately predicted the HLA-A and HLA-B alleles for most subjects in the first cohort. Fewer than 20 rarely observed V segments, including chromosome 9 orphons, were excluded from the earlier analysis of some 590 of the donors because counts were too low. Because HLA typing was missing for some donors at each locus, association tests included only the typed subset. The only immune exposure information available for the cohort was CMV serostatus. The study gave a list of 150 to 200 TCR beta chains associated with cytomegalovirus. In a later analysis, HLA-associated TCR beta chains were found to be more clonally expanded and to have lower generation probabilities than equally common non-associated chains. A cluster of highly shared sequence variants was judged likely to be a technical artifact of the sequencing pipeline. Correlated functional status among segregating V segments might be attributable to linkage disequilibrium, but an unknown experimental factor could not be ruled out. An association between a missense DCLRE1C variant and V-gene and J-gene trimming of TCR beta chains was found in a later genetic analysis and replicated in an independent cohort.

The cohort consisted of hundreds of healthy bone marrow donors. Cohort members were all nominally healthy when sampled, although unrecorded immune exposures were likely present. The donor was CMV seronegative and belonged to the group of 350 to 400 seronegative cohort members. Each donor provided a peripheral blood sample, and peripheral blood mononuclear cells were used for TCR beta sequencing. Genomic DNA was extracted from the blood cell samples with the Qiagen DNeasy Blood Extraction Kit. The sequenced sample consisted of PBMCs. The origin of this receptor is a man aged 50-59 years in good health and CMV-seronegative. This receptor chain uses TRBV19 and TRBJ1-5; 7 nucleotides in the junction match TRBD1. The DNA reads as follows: TGTGCCAGTAGTATTCAGGGACAGCCTAATCAGCCCCAGCATTTT. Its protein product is CASSIQGQPNQPQHF. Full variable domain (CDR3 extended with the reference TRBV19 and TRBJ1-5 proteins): DGGITQSPKYLFRKEGQNVTLSCEQNLNHDAMYWYRQDPGQGLRLIYYSQIVNDFQKGDIAEGYSVSREKKESFPLTVTSAQKNPTAFYLCASSIQGQPNQPQHFGDGTRLSIL.